Listed here are 17 T cell receptor beta chains from one sample, sequenced in a study of T cell repertoires in cytomegalovirus infection. TCRdb passed the reads through MiXCR, listing each CDR3 protein once. The sample carries approximately 76,000 distinct CDR3 sequences, roughly 40% recorded once. The antigens these receptors bind are not known. The specimen comprised CD8+ T cells from cultured PBMCs, sampled from culture after CMV antigen stimulation. The receptor set was obtained from a human donor in good health (CMV status not recorded). Some clones in this sample may be carry-over from other donors' samples.

Here the CDR3 DNA reads TGTGCCACCCATCAGGGGGCCACAGATACGCAGTATTTT. Translation: CATHQGATDTQYF. This chain connects TRBV2 to TRBJ2-3; 8 bases are a match to TRBD1. V dropped 10 bases and J dropped 2; count of bases not matched to a gene: 5. The CDR3 is 13 amino acids. Germline V gives CDR1 SNHLY, CDR2 FYNNEI.

The rearrangement uses TRBV7-6 and TRBJ2-7; TRBD2 aligns across 7 bases. The V and J ends lost 4 bases and 3 bases, in that order; junction bases with no gene match: 12. Germline CDR1 reads SGHVS; CDR2 reads FNYEAQ. The CDR3 consists of 16 residues. The CDR3 spells CASSSGGLAASYEQYF. The CDR3 DNA reads TGTGCCAGCAGCTCCGGCGGTCTAGCGGCAAGCTACGAGCAGTACTTC.

This clonotype was counted a few times. The rearrangement links TRBV11-2 to TRBJ2-1; 12 positions match TRBD2. Germline CDR1 and CDR2: SGHAT and FQNNGV. J gave up 2 bases and V 1 base, and 0 bases lay outside the gene matches. The CDR3 is made up of 16 amino acids. The CDR3 loop is CASSLGLAGAYNEQFF. In DNA, the CDR3 is TGTGCCAGCAGCTTAGGACTAGCGGGGGCCTACAATGAGCAGTTCTTC.

The chain is built from TRBV6-6 and TRBJ2-7; TRBD1 is a possible D gene (7 bases). There are 17 residues in the CDR3. The V end lost 0 bases, the J end lost 1 base, and 16 bases lay between the germline ends. Germline values: CDR1 MNHNY, CDR2 SVGAGI (reference sequence). Written as DNA, the CDR3 is TGTGCCAGCAGTTACTCGATTCAGGGGGGCAAGTCCTACGAGCAGTACTTC. As protein: CASSYSIQGGKSYEQYF.

The chain carries TRBV27 and TRBJ1-4; perhaps TRBD1 as D (5 bases). CDR1 and CDR2 from the germline V gene are MNHEY and SMNVEV (reference sequence). This CDR3 is built from 13 residues. The V end was cut by 4 bases, the J end by 3 bases, with 6 bases between. The CDR3, as DNA: TGTGCCAGCAGTTGGGGCCCTAATGAAAAACTGTTTTTT. It translates to CASSWGPNEKLFF.

V is TRBV20-1 and J is TRBJ1-5; 10 bases align to TRBD1. J gave up 5 bases and V 0 bases, and 4 bases lay outside the gene matches. This CDR3 region has 15 residues. Germline-derived CDR1 and CDR2 are DFQATT and SNEGSKA (reference sequence). CDR3: CSARDLGQGDQPQHF. The CDR3 bases are TGCAGTGCTAGAGATCTCGGACAGGGGGATCAGCCCCAGCATTTT.

This chain links TRBV6-5 with TRBJ1-5, with 8 bases fitting TRBD1. There are 15 residues in the CDR3. Germline CDR1 MNHEY, CDR2 SVGAGI. V shed 6 bases and J 0 bases; nucleotides not matched to a gene: 4. The CDR3 spells CASRETGDSNQPQHF. For the CDR3, the DNA is TGTGCCAGCAGAGAGACAGGGGATAGCAATCAGCCCCAGCATTTT.

A note on this clonotype: Being one base from a much bigger clone, this may be a read error. The gene calls are TRBV7-2 and TRBJ1-4, with D possibly TRBD1 on 5 matching bases. CDR1 and CDR2 (germline): SGHTA, FQGNSA. The CDR3 runs to 17 residues. This CDR3 is CDSSPSGRGELNEKLFF. CDR3 DNA sequence: TGTGACAGCAGCCCCTCCGGACGGGGCGAGCTTAATGAAAAACTGTTTTTT.

Only a few counts were recorded for this clonotype. The chain is built from TRBV7-6 and TRBJ2-5, with 7 bases that match TRBD2. CDR3 length: 13 amino acids. The germline CDR1 and CDR2 sequences are SGHVS and FNYEAQ. V dropped 1 base and J dropped 4; count of bases not matched to a gene: 0. The CDR3 nucleotides are TGTGCCAGCAGCTTAGGCGGGGGAGAGACCCAGTACTTC. Protein: CASSLGGGETQYF.

This chain joins TRBV7-6 and TRBJ1-1; TRBD1 agrees at 9 bases. The CDR3 is made up of 16 amino acids. V lost 2 bases to trimming and J lost 5 bases; unmatched junction nucleotides: 9. CDR1 and CDR2 (germline): SGHVS, FNYEAQ. Written as DNA, the CDR3 is TGTGCCAGCAGCTTATCGGGACAGGGCGGTTCGACTGAAGCTTTCTTT. The encoded protein is CASSLSGQGGSTEAFF.

This clonotype showed up just once. The chain has TRBV20-1 and TRBJ2-3; D call uncertain. Trimming shortened V by 0 bases and J by 2 bases, and 15 bases separated the two germline ends. CDR1 and CDR2 (germline): DFQATT, SNEGSKA (reference sequence). The CDR3 extends over 16 amino acids. The CDR3 sequence is CSARDVEDPTTDTQYF. For the CDR3, the DNA is TGCAGTGCTAGAGATGTAGAAGACCCTACCACAGATACGCAGTATTTT.

This clonotype appeared a single time. The rearrangement links TRBV4-1 to TRBJ1-1; D perhaps matches TRBD1 (5 bases). Germline V gene sequence: CDR1 MGHRA, CDR2 YSYEKL. The CDR3 has 18 amino acids. With 3 bases removed from V and 1 base from J, the gap between germline ends came to 21 bases. The CDR3: CASSHPTVGAGRNTEAFF. CDR3 DNA sequence: TGCGCCAGCAGCCACCCGACCGTCGGGGCAGGGAGGAACACTGAAGCTTTCTTT.

Only a few counts were recorded for this clonotype. The chain employs TRBV7-9 and TRBJ2-3, with D perhaps TRBD1 (5 bases). The CDR3 is 14 amino acids. V was trimmed by 5 bases and J by 2 bases, leaving 11 bases between them. CDR1 and CDR2 from the germline V gene are SEHNR and FQNEAQ (reference sequence). This chain's CDR3 is CASSADTNTDTQYF. The CDR3 coding sequence is TGTGCCAGCAGCGCGGACACAAACACAGATACGCAGTATTTT.

The V call is TRBV6-5, the J call TRBJ2-6; weak D call: TRBD1 (6 bases). This CDR3 is built from 16 residues. V lost 2 bases and J 4 bases, leaving 12 bases between the germline ends. Germline CDR1 MNHEY, CDR2 SVGAGI. CDR3 bases: TGTGCCAGCAGTTACCTAACAGGGAGAGGGGCCAACGTCCTGACTTTC. This encodes CASSYLTGRGANVLTF.

The rearrangement links TRBV4-1 to TRBJ2-7; 7 nucleotides agree with TRBD1. The CDR3 is made up of 15 amino acids. The V segment lost 1 base and the J segment 2 bases; nucleotides outside the gene matches: 5. Germline values: CDR1 MGHRA, CDR2 YSYEKL. The DNA of the CDR3 is TGCGCCAGCAGCCAAGTCGGGGACAGTGCCTACGAGCAGTACTTC. It is translated as CASSQVGDSAYEQYF.

This clonotype was seen a few times. The rearrangement joins TRBV5-5 to TRBJ1-1; D may be TRBD1 (5 bases). Per germline, CDR1 SGHKS and CDR2 YYEKEE (reference sequence). V dropped 1 base and J dropped 3 bases, with 16 bases sitting between them. The CDR3 contains 16 residues. The CDR3 loop is CASSLQDSPFYTEAFF. CDR3 in DNA: TGTGCCAGCAGCTTGCAAGACAGCCCCTTTTACACTGAAGCTTTCTTT.

The rearrangement joins TRBV4-2 to TRBJ2-7; TRBD2 matches 10 bases. V was pared by 0 bases and J by 2 bases, with 4 bases of the junction left unmatched. CDR1 LGHNA and CDR2 YNFKEQ come from the germline V gene. The CDR3 has 16 residues. This CDR3 reads CASSQEGTSVTYEQYF. The CDR3 DNA is TGTGCCAGCAGCCAAGAGGGGACTAGCGTAACCTACGAGCAGTACTTC.